The rows below give T cell receptor beta chains drawn from one sample of a study of shared clonotypes between healthy human individuals. Clones were read by immunoSEQ multiplex PCR, and TCRdb kept only the in-frame ones, dropping some. This sample has around 1.4 million clones; 98% occur once, and the top ten carry over 0.3%. Material for sequencing was naive CD4+ T cells sorted from blood. These receptors all stem from a man aged 25 to 40 in good health. Each CDR3 is given with its conserved first and last residue. The D gene is left open where the match is weak. Clone size is not always given. Where it is, it says once, few, many or a class for expanded clones.

TRBV6-9	15	NA	NA	TRBJ1-1	CASSYRGNPNTEAFF	TGTGCCAGCAGTTATCGGGGAAACCCGAACACTGAAGCTTTCTTT
TRBV9	15	NA	NA	TRBJ2-1	CASNRGGRARYEQFF	TGTGCCAGCAACCGAGGGGGGAGGGCCAGGTATGAGCAGTTCTTC
TRBV11-2	15	NA	TRBD2	TRBJ2-5	CASSFPASGRETQYF	TGTGCCAGCAGCTTTCCTGCTAGCGGGAGAGAGACCCAGTACTTC
TRBV14	15	NA	TRBD1	TRBJ2-3	CASSLDRVHTDTQYF	TGTGCCAGCAGTCTCGACAGGGTACACACAGATACGCAGTATTTT
TRBV18	14	NA	TRBD1	TRBJ2-7	CASSLGTDSYEQYF	TGTGCCAGCTCACTCGGGACAGACTCCTACGAGCAGTACTTC
TRBV29-1	13	NA	NA	TRBJ2-7	CSVASGVDLEQYF	TGCAGCGTCGCGTCCGGGGTAGACTTAGAGCAGTACTTC
TRBV10-3	16	NA	TRBD1	TRBJ2-3	CAISFTTGAAADTQYF	TGTGCCATCAGTTTCACGACAGGGGCCGCCGCAGATACGCAGTATTTT
TRBV10-3	14	NA	NA	TRBJ1-1	CAISELQGNTEAFF	TGTGCCATCAGTGAGTTACAGGGGAACACTGAAGCTTTCTTT
TRBV7-6	13	once	NA	TRBJ2-7	CASSLGIAYEQYF	TGTGCCAGCAGCTTAGGCATCGCCTACGAGCAGTACTTC
TRBV13	14	NA	NA	TRBJ1-2	CASSFDRSTDGYTF	TGTGCCAGCAGCTTCGACAGGTCTACGGATGGCTACACCTTC
TRBV7-9	14	NA	TRBD1	TRBJ1-5	CASSPDRANQPQHF	TGTGCCAGCAGCCCGGACAGGGCAAATCAGCCCCAGCATTTT
TRBV9	16	NA	NA	TRBJ2-2	CASSVRLGLGTGELFF	TGTGCCAGCAGCGTTCGACTAGGTCTCGGCACCGGGGAGCTGTTTTTT
TRBV7-2	14	NA	NA	TRBJ1-5	CASSLRQVNQPQHF	TGTGCCAGCAGCCTACGACAGGTCAATCAGCCCCAGCATTTT
TRBV7-9	15	NA	TRBD1	TRBJ2-7	CASSSRDRGIHEQYF	TGTGCCAGCAGCTCCCGGGACAGGGGGATCCACGAGCAGTACTTC
TRBV10-3	14	NA	NA	TRBJ2-3	CAISHGTSTDTQYF	TGTGCCATCAGCCACGGGACTAGCACAGATACGCAGTATTTT
TRBV25-1	13	NA	NA	TRBJ2-1	CASSGTLVEKQFF	TGTGCCAGCAGTGGAACCTTGGTGGAAAAGCAGTTCTTC